The 11 T cell receptor beta chains below come from one sample, sequenced in a study of blood T cell repertoires in COVID-19. Assay used: immunoSEQ multiplex PCR; TCRdb lists only in-frame clones, some missing. The repertoire includes around 60,000 clones, around 80% of them detected once, and 7.2% sits in the top ten. Sequenced material: peripheral blood. The receptors were sampled from a man aged 60-69 years with acute or convalescent COVID-19.

V gene TRBV9 combines with J gene TRBJ2-6, with a weak D call TRBD1 (6 bases). The V end lost 2 bases, the J end lost 0 bases, and 9 bases lay between the germline ends. The CDR3 loop spans 16 amino acids. Germline V gives CDR1 SGDLS, CDR2 YYNGEE. CDR3 nucleotide sequence: TGTGCCAGCAGCGTTACAGGGAGCTCTGGGGCCAACGTCCTGACTTTC. Translation gives CASSVTGSSGANVLTF.

The genes are TRBV6-5 and TRBJ1-2, with a tentative D call TRBD1 (6 bases). The CDR3 extends over 11 amino acids. Trimming left V 6 bases short and J 8 bases short, with 10 bases between. In germline, CDR1 is MNHEY, CDR2 SVGAGI. The CDR3 here is CASRQGGGYTF. CDR3 DNA sequence: TGTGCCAGCAGACAGGGTGGGGGCTACACCTTC.

This clone was seen a few times. The J gene is TRBJ1-6, the V gene TRBV5-4; 8 bases are shared with TRBD1. CDR1 and CDR2 (germline): SGHNT, YYREEE (reference sequence). This CDR3 region has 15 residues. V dropped 0 bases and J dropped 9; count of bases not matched to a gene: 5. CDR3 in amino acids: CASSLAGGRASPLHF. Written as DNA, the CDR3 is TGTGCCAGCAGCTTGGCAGGGGGCAGAGCTTCACCCCTCCACTTT.

V gene TRBV7-3 combines with J gene TRBJ2-2; D perhaps matches TRBD2 (5 bases). Deletions cut 5 bases from V and 6 bases from J, with 13 bases between. Germline CDR1 reads SGHTA; CDR2 reads FQGTGA. The CDR3 loop spans 14 amino acids. The CDR3 sequence: CASSLARASGELFF. Written as DNA, the CDR3 is TGTGCCAGCAGCCTAGCCCGGGCGTCCGGGGAGCTGTTTTTT.

The V call is TRBV19, the J call TRBJ2-7; D possibly corresponds to TRBD2 (6 bases). Trimming shortened V by 0 bases and J by 2 bases, and 11 bases separated the two germline ends. The CDR3 contains 15 residues. The germline V gene has CDR1 LNHDA and CDR2 SQIVND (reference sequence). The CDR3, as DNA: TGTGCCAGTAGTATAGAGGGACCGGGGGCCTACGAGCAGTACTTC. It yields the protein CASSIEGPGAYEQYF.

J is TRBJ2-7 and V is TRBV4-1; 10 bases are shared with TRBD2. There are 16 residues in the CDR3. Unmatched junction bases numbered 3, after V lost 0 bases and J lost 1 base. Germline-derived CDR1 and CDR2 are MGHRA and YSYEKL. This CDR3 reads CASSQDTSGASYEQYF. The DNA of the CDR3 is TGCGCCAGCAGCCAAGATACTAGCGGGGCGTCCTACGAGCAGTACTTC.

The count of this clone is one. The chain carries TRBV2 and TRBJ1-1; D call uncertain. V was cut by 0 bases and J by 1 base, with 9 bases left in between. The CDR3 is 15 residues long. CDR1 and CDR2 (germline): SNHLY, FYNNEI. The CDR3 region is CASSEARLENTEAFF. DNA for the CDR3: TGTGCCAGCAGTGAAGCGCGGCTAGAGAACACTGAAGCTTTCTTT.

V is TRBV2 and J is TRBJ2-4; 8 bases line up with TRBD2. The CDR3 is 12 amino acids. The J segment lost 1 base and the V segment lost 10 bases, leaving 0 bases of the junction unmatched. Germline lookup yields CDR1 SNHLY and CDR2 FYNNEI. The CDR3 nucleotides read TGTGCCACGGGGGGGGCCAAAAACATTCAGTACTTC. Translation: CATGGAKNIQYF.

V is TRBV12-3 or TRBV12-4 and J is TRBJ1-1; 8 nucleotides agree with TRBD1. After removal of 5 bases from V and 4 bases from J, the junction contained 3 bases not matched to a gene. The CDR3 is 13 amino acids. For the CDR3, the DNA is TGTGCCAGCAGTGTCAGGGGGCTCACTGAAGCTTTCTTT. Protein: CASSVRGLTEAFF.

The V and J genes are TRBV7-3 and TRBJ2-1, with D hard to call. Trimming shortened V by 1 base and J by 8 bases, and 9 bases separated the two germline ends. The CDR3 totals 13 residues. The germline V gene has CDR1 SGHTA and CDR2 FQGTGA. In DNA, the CDR3 is TGTGCCAGCAGCTTAAAATTTCGCGATGAGCAGTTCTTC. Translating gives CASSLKFRDEQFF.

The V call is TRBV7-8, the J call TRBJ2-5; 7 bases are shared with TRBD1. Germline loops: CDR1 SGHVS, CDR2 FQNEAQ. V dropped 0 bases and J dropped 4; count of bases not matched to a gene: 5. The CDR3 is 15 amino acids. The CDR3 DNA reads as TGTGCCAGCAGCTTAGCCGGGACAGCACCAGAGACCCAGTACTTC. Translation gives CASSLAGTAPETQYF.